The clone carrying this T cell receptor beta chain was seen a handful of times. The authors built TCR beta libraries using iRepertoire HTBI primers and Arm-PCR of CDR3 regions. TCRdb recomputed calls from the multiplex PCR reads with MiXCR, one row per CDR3 protein. The table shows about 420,000 distinct CDR3 sequences, with approximately 16% occurring only once. The CDR3 loop spans 15 amino acids. CDR1 and CDR2 from the germline V gene are LGHNA and YSLEER. The trim removed 1 base at V and 8 bases at J, leaving 2 bases unmatched. Time point described: newly diagnosed GD, antithyroid drugs for less than 3 months. RNA isolated from PBMCs was used to make the TCR library. This specimen belongs to a study of regulatory T cells in long-lasting Graves disease. These data are also associated with another study on T cells in Graves' hyperthyroidism and ophthalmopathy.

This rearrangement joins TRBV4-3 to TRBJ2-1, with 13 bases lining up with TRBD2. Sample: peripheral blood mononuclear cells (PBMCs), taken at new diagnosis, from a patient treated with antithyroid drugs. The receptor was derived from a young woman with Graves disease. The CDR3 sequence: CASSQGGLAGDEQFF. For the CDR3, the DNA is TGCGCCAGCAGCCAAGGTGGACTAGCGGGAGATGAGCAGTTCTTC.